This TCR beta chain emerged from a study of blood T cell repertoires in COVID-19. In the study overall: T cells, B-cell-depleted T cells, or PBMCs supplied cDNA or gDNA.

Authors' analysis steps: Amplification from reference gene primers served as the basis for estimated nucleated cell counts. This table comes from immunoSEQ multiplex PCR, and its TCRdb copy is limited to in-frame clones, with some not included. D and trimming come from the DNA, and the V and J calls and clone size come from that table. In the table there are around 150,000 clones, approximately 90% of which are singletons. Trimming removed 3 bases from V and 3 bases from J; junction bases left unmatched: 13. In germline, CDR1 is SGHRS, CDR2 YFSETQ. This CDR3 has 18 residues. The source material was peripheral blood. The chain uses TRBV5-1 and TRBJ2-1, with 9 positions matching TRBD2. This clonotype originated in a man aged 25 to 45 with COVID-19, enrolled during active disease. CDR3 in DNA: TGCGCCAGCAGCTCCTGGCTGACTAGCGGAGATAACTACAATGAGCAGTTCTTC. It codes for CASSSWLTSGDNYNEQFF.